Listed here is a single T cell receptor (beta chain). The specificity of this receptor is unknown. It has no much larger one-base neighbor in the sample; base qualities were not kept. This entry comes from a study of T cell responses to AZD1222 COVID-19 vaccine (dated by TCRdb to the early 2020s). In terms of the full investigation: TCR sequencing was performed for 230 to 250 trial participants, of whom about 200 were given two doses of AZD1222 and roughly 25 were given two doses of MenACWY control vaccine. Trial participants were enrolled into age subgroups of 18-55, 56-69 and 70-plus years, which contained about 150, 28 and 57 TCR-sequenced participants, respectively.

The CDR3 regions of human TCRbeta chains were analyzed by immunosequencing. In the original analysis: Repertoire TCRs were matched against a reference library of SARS-CoV-2-specific TCRs generated with the MIRA antigen-specificity platform. Breadth was defined as the fraction of unique TCRs that were SARS-CoV-2-associated, and depth was defined as the fraction of total T cells that were SARS-CoV-2-associated. Using the MIRA data, each spike-specific TCR was assigned both to the spike region to which the TCR was reactive and to a CD4 or CD8 class. Log10-transformed breadth and depth values were compared by one-way ANOVA with Sidak's multiple comparisons tests. TCRdb limited this immuneACCESS table to in-frame rearrangements with V and J called. A share of clones is missing; checked studies link under half to unresolved V genes, and the rest is unexplained. D and trimming come from the DNA, and the V and J calls and clone size come from that table. Within this sample are about 180,000 clones, with 70% to 90% of them counted one time only. About 9.9% of the sample is in the top ten clones.

The sample's time point, from its label and the paper: about 28 days (+/-7) after the second vaccine dose. AZD1222 recipients with second doses at about 4 weeks or about 12 weeks were pooled, because spike-specific TCR depth and breadth did not differ between schedules. Vaccinee samples were obtained from the UK trials COV001 and COV002, which included a single-blind randomized controlled phase 2/3 trial of AZD1222 (ChAdOx1 nCoV-19) in healthy adults. For TCRbeta chain sequencing, PBMC samples from trial participants were taken at day 0 and at day 28 after the second dose. V is pared back by 4 bases and J by 3 bases, with 7 bases lying between the germline termini. The CDR3 contains 12 residues, cysteine and phenylalanine counted. The only DNA kept is the CDR3, 36 bases in frame from the first base. CDR1 and CDR2 were assigned from the germline V gene (reference sequence) as LGHDT and YNNKEL. Overall results and qualifications from the work: No day 14 peak-response samples were available, so repertoires were characterized only after the peak T cell response. The whole spike protein was spanned by vaccine-associated CD4 TCRs, and dominant responses were seen in regions 160-218 and 743-854. Reportedly, almost half of the unique spike-specific TCRs recognized epitopes lying outside the regions that are mutated in the B.1.351 and B.1.1.7 variants. Conclusions about previously exposed vaccinees are limited because only five to seven AZD1222 recipients were SARS-CoV-2 seropositive at baseline. Participants were mostly white British and included more females than males, and it was suggested by the authors that clonal diversity may have been underestimated. The 56-69-year group was small, and its depth increase did not reach significance, likely because of low power. After two AZD1222 doses, both the breadth and the depth of spike-specific TCRs were significantly higher than at day 0 and than in MenACWY recipients.

The rearrangement joined TRBV3-1 (or the pseudogene TRBV3-2) to TRBJ2-7, with the D gene call left open. This receptor was taken from an adult who received the AZD1222 COVID-19 vaccine. Sequenced material: peripheral blood, taken 28 days after the second AZD1222 dose. The DNA reads as follows: TGTGCCAGCAGCCTACAGAACTACGAGCAGTACTTC. This gives the protein CASSLQNYEQYF.